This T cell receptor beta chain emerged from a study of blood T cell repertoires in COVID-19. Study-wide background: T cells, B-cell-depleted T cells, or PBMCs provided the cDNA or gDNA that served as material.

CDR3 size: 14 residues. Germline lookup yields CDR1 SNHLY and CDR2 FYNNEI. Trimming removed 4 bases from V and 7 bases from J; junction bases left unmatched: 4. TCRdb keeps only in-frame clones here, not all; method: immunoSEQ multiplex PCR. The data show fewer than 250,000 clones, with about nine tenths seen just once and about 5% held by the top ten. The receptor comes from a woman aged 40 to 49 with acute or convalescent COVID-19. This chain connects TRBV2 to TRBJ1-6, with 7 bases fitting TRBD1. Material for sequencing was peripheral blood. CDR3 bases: TGTGCCAGCAGTGGGACAGGTCGGAATTCACCCCTCCACTTT. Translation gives CASSGTGRNSPLHF.